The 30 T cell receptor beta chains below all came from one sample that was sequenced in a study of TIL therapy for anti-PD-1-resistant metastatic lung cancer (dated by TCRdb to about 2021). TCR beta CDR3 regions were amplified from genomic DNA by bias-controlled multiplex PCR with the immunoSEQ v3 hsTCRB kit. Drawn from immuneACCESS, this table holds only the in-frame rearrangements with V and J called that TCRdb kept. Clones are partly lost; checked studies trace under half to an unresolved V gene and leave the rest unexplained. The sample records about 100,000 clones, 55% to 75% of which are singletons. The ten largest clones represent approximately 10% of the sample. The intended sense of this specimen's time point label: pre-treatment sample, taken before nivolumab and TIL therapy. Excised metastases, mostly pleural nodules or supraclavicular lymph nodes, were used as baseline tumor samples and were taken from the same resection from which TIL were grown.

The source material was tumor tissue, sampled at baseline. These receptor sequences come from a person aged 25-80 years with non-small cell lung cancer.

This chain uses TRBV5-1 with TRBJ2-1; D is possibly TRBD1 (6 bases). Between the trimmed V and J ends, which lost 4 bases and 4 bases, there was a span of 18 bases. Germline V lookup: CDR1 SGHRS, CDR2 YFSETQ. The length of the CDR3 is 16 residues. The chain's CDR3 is CASSLRQANGYNEQFF. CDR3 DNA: TGCGCCAGCAGCCTACGACAGGCCAATGGGTACAATGAGCAGTTCTTC.

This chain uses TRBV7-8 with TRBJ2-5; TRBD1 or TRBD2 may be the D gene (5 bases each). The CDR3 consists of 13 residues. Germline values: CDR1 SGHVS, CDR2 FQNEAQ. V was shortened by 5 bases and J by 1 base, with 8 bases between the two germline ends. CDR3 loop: CASSRGPQETQYF. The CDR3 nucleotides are TGTGCCAGCAGCCGGGGCCCCCAAGAGACCCAGTACTTC.

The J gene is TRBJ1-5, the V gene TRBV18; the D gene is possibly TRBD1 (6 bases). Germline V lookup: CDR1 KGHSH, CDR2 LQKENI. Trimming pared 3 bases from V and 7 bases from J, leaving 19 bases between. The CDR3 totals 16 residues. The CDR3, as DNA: TGTGCCAGCTCACCTTTACCCGTCAGGGGAAGCCAGCCCCAGCATTTT. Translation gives CASSPLPVRGSQPQHF.

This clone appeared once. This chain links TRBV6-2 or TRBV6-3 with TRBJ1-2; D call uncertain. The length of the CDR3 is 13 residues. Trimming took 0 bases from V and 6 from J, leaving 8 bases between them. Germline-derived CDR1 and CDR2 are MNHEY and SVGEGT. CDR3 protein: CASSYSPQNGYTF. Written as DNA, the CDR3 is TGTGCCAGCAGTTACTCGCCACAGAATGGCTACACCTTC.

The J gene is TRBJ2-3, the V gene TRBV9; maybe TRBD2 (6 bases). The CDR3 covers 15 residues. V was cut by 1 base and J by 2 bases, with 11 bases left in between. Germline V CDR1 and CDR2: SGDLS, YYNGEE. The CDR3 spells CASSVSPGDTDTQYF. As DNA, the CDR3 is TGTGCCAGCAGCGTATCCCCGGGGGACACAGATACGCAGTATTTT.

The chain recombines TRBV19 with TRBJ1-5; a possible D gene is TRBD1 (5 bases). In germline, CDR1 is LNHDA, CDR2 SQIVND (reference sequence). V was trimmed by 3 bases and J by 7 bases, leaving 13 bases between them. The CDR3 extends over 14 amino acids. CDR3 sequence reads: CASSISQGSQPQHF. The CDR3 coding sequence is TGTGCCAGTAGTATTTCGCAGGGAAGCCAGCCCCAGCATTTT.

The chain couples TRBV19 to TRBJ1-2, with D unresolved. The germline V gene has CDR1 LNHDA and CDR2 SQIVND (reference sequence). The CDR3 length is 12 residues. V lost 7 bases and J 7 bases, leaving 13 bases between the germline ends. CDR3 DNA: TGTGCCAGTATGCTGGGAGGGTCTGGCTACACCTTC. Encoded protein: CASMLGGSGYTF.

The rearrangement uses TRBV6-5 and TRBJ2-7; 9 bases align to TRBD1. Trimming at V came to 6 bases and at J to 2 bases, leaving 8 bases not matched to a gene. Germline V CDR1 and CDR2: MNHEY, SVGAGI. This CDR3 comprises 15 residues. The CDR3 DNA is TGTGCCAGCAGACCTAGACAGGGGGGTCCCTACGAGCAGTACTTC. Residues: CASRPRQGGPYEQYF.

CDR3 sequence: CASSYTEGKTQYF. The CDR3 DNA is TGTGCCAGCAGTTATACGGAGGGGAAGACCCAGTACTTC. This sequence joins TRBV6-6 and TRBJ2-5, with a tentative D call TRBD2 (6 bases). V gave up 3 bases and J gave up 6 bases, with 11 bases separating them. From germline, CDR1 is MNHNY and CDR2 SVGAGI (reference sequence). The CDR3 contains 13 residues.

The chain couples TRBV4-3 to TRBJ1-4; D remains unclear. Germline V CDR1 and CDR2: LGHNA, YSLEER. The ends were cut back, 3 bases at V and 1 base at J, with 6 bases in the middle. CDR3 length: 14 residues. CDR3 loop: CASSHLGTNEKLFF. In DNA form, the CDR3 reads TGCGCCAGCAGCCATTTGGGAACTAATGAAAAACTGTTTTTT.

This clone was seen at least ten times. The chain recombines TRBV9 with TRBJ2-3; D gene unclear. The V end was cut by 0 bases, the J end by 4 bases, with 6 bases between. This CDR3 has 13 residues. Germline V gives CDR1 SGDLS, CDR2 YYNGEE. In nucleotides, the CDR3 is TGTGCCAGCAGCGTAGATAGTCCAGATACGCAGTATTTT. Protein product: CASSVDSPDTQYF.

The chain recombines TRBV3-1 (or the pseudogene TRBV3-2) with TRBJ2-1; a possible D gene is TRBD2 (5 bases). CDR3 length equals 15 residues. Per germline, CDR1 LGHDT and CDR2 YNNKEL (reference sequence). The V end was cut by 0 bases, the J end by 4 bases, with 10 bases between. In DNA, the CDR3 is TGTGCCAGCAGCCAAGATAGCGTTCTATACAATGAGCAGTTCTTC. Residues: CASSQDSVLYNEQFF.

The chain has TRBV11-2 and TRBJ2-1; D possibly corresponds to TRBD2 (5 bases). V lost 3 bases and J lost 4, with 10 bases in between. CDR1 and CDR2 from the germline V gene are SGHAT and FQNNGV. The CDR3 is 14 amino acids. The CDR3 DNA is TGTGCCAGCAGCTTCGGGTGGAGGTACAATGAGCAGTTCTTC. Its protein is CASSFGWRYNEQFF.

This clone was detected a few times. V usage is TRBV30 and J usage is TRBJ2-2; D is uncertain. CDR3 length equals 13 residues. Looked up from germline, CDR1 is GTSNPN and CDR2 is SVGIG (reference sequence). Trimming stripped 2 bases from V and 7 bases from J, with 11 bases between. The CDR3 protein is CAWSPTGDGELFF. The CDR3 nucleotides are TGTGCCTGGAGTCCTACTGGGGACGGGGAGCTGTTTTTT.

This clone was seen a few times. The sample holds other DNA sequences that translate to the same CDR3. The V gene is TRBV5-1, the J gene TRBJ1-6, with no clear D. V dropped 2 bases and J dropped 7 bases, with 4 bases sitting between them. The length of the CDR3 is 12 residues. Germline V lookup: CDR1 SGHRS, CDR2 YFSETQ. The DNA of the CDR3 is TGCGCCAGCAGCTTCGAGAATTCACCCCTCCACTTT. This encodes CASSFENSPLHF.

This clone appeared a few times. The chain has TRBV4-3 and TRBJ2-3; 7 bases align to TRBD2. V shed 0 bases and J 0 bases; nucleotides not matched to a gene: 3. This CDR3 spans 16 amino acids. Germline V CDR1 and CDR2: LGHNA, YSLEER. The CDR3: CASSQEAGRSTDTQYF. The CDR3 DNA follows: TGCGCCAGCAGCCAAGAAGCGGGGAGGAGCACAGATACGCAGTATTTT.

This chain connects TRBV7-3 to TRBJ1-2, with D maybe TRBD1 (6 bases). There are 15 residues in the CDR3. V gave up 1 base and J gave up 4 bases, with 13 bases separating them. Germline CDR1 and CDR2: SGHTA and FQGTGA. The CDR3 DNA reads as TGTGCCAGCAGCTTAAAGGCGGGGGGCGGCTATGGCTACACCTTC. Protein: CASSLKAGGGYGYTF.

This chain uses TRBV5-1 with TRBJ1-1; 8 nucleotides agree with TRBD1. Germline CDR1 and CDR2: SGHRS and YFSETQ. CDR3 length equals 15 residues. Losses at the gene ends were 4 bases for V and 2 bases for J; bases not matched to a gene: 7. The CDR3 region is CASSLLTGANTEAFF. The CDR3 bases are TGCGCCAGCAGCCTCCTGACAGGGGCAAACACTGAAGCTTTCTTT. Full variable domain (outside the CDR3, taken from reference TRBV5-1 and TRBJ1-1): KAGVTQTPRYLIKTRGQQVTLSCSPISGHRSVSWYQQTPGQGLQFLFEYFSETQRNKGNFPGRFSGRQFSNSRSEMNVSTLELGDSALYLCASSLLTGANTEAFFGQGTRLTVV.

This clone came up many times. CDR3 sequence (DNA): TGTGCCAGTACGAGCGGCGAATTTTATGGTCAGCCCCAGCATTTT. This codes for CASTSGEFYGQPQHF. V and J are TRBV19 and TRBJ1-5, with D uncertain. Germline V gene lookup returns CDR1 LNHDA and CDR2 SQIVND (reference sequence). Trimming shortened V by 7 bases and J by 6 bases, and 19 bases separated the two germline ends. CDR3 length equals 15 residues.

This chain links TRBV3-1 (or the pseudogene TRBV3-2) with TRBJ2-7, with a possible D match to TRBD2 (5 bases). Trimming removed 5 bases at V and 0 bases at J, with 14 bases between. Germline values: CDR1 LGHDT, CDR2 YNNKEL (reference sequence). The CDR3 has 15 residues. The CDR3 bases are TGTGCCAGCAGCTTTCCCCGGGCGGGCTCCTACGAGCAGTACTTC. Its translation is CASSFPRAGSYEQYF.

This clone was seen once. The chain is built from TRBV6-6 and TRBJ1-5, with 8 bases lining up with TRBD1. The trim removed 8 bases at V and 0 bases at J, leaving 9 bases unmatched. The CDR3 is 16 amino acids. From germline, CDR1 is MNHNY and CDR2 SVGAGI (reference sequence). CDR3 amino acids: CASLGQGPYSNQPQHF. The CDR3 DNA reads TGTGCCAGCCTCGGACAGGGCCCTTATAGCAATCAGCCCCAGCATTTT.

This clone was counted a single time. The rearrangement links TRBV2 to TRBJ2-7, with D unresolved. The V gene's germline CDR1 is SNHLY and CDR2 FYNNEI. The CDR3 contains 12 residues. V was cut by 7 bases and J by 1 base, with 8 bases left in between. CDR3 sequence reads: CASNRASYEQYF. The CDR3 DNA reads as TGTGCCAGCAATCGGGCTTCCTACGAGCAGTACTTC.

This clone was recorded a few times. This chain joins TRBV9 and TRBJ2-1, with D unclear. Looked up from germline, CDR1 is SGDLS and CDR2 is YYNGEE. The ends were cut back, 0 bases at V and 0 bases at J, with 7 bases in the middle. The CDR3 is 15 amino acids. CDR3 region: CASSVDPSSYNEQFF. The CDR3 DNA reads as TGTGCCAGCAGCGTAGATCCTAGCTCCTACAATGAGCAGTTCTTC.

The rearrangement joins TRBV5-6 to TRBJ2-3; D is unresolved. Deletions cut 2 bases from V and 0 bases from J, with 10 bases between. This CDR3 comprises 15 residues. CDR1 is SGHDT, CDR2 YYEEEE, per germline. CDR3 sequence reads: CASSFWGGSTDTQYF. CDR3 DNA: TGTGCCAGCAGCTTTTGGGGTGGGAGCACAGATACGCAGTATTTT.

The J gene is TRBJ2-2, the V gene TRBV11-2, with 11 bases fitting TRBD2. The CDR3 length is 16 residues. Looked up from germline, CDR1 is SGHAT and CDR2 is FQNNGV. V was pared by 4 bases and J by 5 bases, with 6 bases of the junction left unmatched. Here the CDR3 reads CASSSLSGRGTGELFF. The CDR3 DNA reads TGTGCCAGCAGCTCCCTTAGCGGGAGGGGTACCGGGGAGCTGTTTTTT. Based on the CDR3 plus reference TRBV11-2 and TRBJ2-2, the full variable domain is EAGVAQSPRYKIIEKRQSVAFWCNPISGHATLYWYQQILGQGPKLLIQFQNNGVVDDSQLPKDRFSAERLKGVDSTLKIQPAKLEDSAVYLCASSSLSGRGTGELFFGEGSRLTVL.

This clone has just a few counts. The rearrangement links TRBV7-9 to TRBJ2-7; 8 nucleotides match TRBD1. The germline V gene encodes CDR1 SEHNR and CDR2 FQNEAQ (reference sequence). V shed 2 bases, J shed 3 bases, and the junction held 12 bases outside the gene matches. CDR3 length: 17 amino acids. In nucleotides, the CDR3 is TGTGCCAGCAGCTTACCTGTAACAGGGGGTCAAGGCTACGAGCAGTACTTC. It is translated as CASSLPVTGGQGYEQYF.

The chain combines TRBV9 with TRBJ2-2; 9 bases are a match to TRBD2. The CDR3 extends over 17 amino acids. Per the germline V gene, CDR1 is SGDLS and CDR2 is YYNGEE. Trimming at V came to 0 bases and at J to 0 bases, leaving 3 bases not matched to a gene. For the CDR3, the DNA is TGTGCCAGCAGCGTAGAGGCTAGCGGGGCGAACACCGGGGAGCTGTTTTTT. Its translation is CASSVEASGANTGELFF.

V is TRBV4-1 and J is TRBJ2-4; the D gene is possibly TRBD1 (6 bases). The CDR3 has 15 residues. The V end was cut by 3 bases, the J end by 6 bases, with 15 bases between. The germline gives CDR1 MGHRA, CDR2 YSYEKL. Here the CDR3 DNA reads TGCGCCAGCAGCCAGGGGACAACGGTGGGAAACATTCAGTACTTC. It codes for CASSQGTTVGNIQYF.

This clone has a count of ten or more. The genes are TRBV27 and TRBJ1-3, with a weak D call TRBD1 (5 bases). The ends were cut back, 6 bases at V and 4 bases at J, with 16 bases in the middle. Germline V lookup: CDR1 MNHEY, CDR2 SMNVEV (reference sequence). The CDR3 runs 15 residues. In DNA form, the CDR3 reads TGTGCCAGCAGCCGGGGGACGGCGGGCGGAAACACCATATATTTT. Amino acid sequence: CASSRGTAGGNTIYF.

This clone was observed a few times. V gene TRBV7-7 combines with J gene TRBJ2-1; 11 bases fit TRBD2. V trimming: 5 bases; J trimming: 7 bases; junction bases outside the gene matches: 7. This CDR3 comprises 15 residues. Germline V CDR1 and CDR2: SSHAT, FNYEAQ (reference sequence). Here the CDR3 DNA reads TGTGCCAGCAGCCCGAGACTAGCGGGGAGGAATGAGCAGTTCTTC. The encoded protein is CASSPRLAGRNEQFF.